This TCR beta chain was recorded in a study of OX40 agonist ivuxolimab in advanced cancers. Study details: Averaging about 60 years in age, with a range of about 20 to 90, the cohort was 65% to 90% male.

CDR3 length equals 12 residues. Germline V gene data show CDR1 as SQVTM and CDR2 as ANQGSEA. The J segment lost 3 bases and the V segment lost 4 bases, leaving 3 bases of the junction unmatched. TCRdb's table, derived via immunoSEQ multiplex PCR, lists solely in-frame clones and lacks some. The sample lists tens of thousands of clones, about 88% occurring once. The table lists this clone with a count of one. No antigen is known for it. Overall study results and limits: What antigens the expanded peripheral T cells recognized was never established. Within 6 weeks, CD4+ and CD8+ blood T cells expanded clonally at 0.1 to 3.0 mg/kg.

Sequenced here: CD4+ or CD8+ T cells sorted from blood, sampled in a trial of the OX40 agonist ivuxolimab. V gene TRBV29-1 combines with J gene TRBJ2-7; 7 bases line up with TRBD1. The receptor comes from an adult with an advanced solid tumor such as melanoma, head and neck, liver or kidney cancer. The CDR3: CSVGGQNYEQYF. The CDR3 bases are TGCAGCGTTGGGGGACAGAACTACGAGCAGTACTTC.